A single sample gave rise to the 12 T cell receptor beta chains below, sequenced in a study of PD-1 blockade in classical Hodgkin lymphoma. Profiling relied on immunoSEQ multiplex PCR, and the TCRdb table lists in-frame clones only, not all of them. The sample lists 30,000 to 40,000 clones; about 89% were seen once. Time point meaning: newly diagnosed, previously untreated cHL patient sample. Researchers report purifying CD4+ T cells from thawed PBMCs by magnetic negative selection. Sequencing was carried out using CD4+ T cells from blood. These receptors were obtained from a human donor with classical Hodgkin lymphoma.

This clone has a handful of counts. The genes are TRBV11-2 and TRBJ1-5; no firm D call. In germline, CDR1 is SGHAT, CDR2 FQNNGV. V was cut by 5 bases and J by 5 bases, with 13 bases left in between. The CDR3 totals 14 residues. The CDR3 DNA reads TGTGCCAGCAGCCGCGACGGAACCTATCAGCCCCAGCATTTT. It yields the protein CASSRDGTYQPQHF. The full variable domain, completed using reference TRBV11-2 and TRBJ1-5, is EAGVAQSPRYKIIEKRQSVAFWCNPISGHATLYWYQQILGQGPKLLIQFQNNGVVDDSQLPKDRFSAERLKGVDSTLKIQPAKLEDSAVYLCASSRDGTYQPQHFGDGTRLSIL.

This clone occurred a few times. The chain recombines TRBV28 with TRBJ1-5; 7 bases are a match to TRBD1. Germline lookup yields CDR1 MDHEN and CDR2 SYDVKM. CDR3 length equals 14 residues. The V and J ends lost 4 bases and 7 bases, in that order; junction bases with no gene match: 7. Here the CDR3 reads CASSSGQEVQPQHF. The CDR3 DNA reads as TGTGCCAGCAGTTCAGGACAGGAGGTACAGCCCCAGCATTTT.

The gene calls are TRBV19 and TRBJ2-4; TRBD2 is a possible D gene (6 bases). This CDR3 has 14 amino acids. Germline V lookup: CDR1 LNHDA, CDR2 SQIVND (reference sequence). Trimming stripped 3 bases from V and 4 bases from J, with 10 bases between. CDR3 sequence (DNA): TGTGCCAGTAGTATGGAGGGCAGGAAAAACATTCAGTACTTC. Its translation: CASSMEGRKNIQYF.

V gene TRBV25-1 combines with J gene TRBJ1-2, with no clear D. From germline, CDR1 is MGHDK and CDR2 SYGVNS. The CDR3 has 14 amino acids. Between the trimmed V and J ends, which lost 4 bases and 4 bases, there was a span of 13 bases. The CDR3 region is CASSAPGILYGYTF. CDR3 DNA sequence: TGTGCCAGCAGTGCCCCGGGAATTCTCTATGGCTACACCTTC.

The chain has TRBV5-8 and TRBJ2-3; D is unclear. The CDR3 has 13 amino acids. The germline CDR1 and CDR2 sequences are SGHTS and YDEGEE. V dropped 1 base and J dropped 5 bases, with 8 bases sitting between them. The chain's CDR3 is CASSLRSLDTQYF. CDR3 nucleotides: TGTGCCAGCAGCTTGAGATCTCTAGATACGCAGTATTTT.

This chain joins TRBV5-1 and TRBJ1-5, with a tentative D call TRBD1 (5 bases). CDR3 length equals 15 residues. Per the germline V gene, CDR1 is SGHRS and CDR2 is YFSETQ. The germline V and J ends were trimmed by 0 bases and 4 bases, with 11 bases remaining between them. This CDR3 reads CASSLGGLENQPQHF. CDR3 DNA sequence: TGCGCCAGCAGCTTGGGGGGGTTGGAAAATCAGCCCCAGCATTTT. The whole variable domain, filled in from reference TRBV5-1 and TRBJ1-5, reads KAGVTQTPRYLIKTRGQQVTLSCSPISGHRSVSWYQQTPGQGLQFLFEYFSETQRNKGNFPGRFSGRQFSNSRSEMNVSTLELGDSALYLCASSLGGLENQPQHFGDGTRLSIL.

This chain uses TRBV6-6 with TRBJ1-2, with D possibly matching TRBD1 (5 bases). Per the germline V gene, CDR1 is MNHNY and CDR2 is SVGAGI (reference sequence). The CDR3 contains 15 residues. V was shortened by 0 bases and J by 3 bases, with 11 bases between the two germline ends. The CDR3 sequence is CASSYSQGLYYGYTF. As DNA, the CDR3 is TGTGCCAGCAGTTACTCTCAGGGCTTATACTATGGCTACACCTTC.

The chain is built from TRBV7-2 and TRBJ1-6; 7 bases map to TRBD1. Germline assignment: CDR1 SGHTA and CDR2 FQGNSA. The CDR3 contains 16 residues. After removal of 2 bases from V and 5 bases from J, the junction contained 6 bases not matched to a gene. CDR3 protein: CASSLFGTANNSPLHF. CDR3 DNA sequence: TGTGCCAGCAGCTTATTCGGGACAGCTAATAATTCACCCCTCCACTTT.

This CDR3 is CASSLLLYPGAKSGANVLTF. The CDR3 DNA is TGTGCCAGCAGTTTGTTGCTATACCCAGGCGCGAAATCTGGGGCCAACGTCCTGACTTTC. The rearrangement joins TRBV28 to TRBJ2-6; no clear D gene. The V gene lost 3 bases and the J gene lost 1 base, with 22 bases spanning the gap. Looked up from germline, CDR1 is MDHEN and CDR2 is SYDVKM. This CDR3 region has 20 residues. The variable domain in full, with the rest retrieved from reference TRBV28 and TRBJ2-6, is DVKVTQSSRYLVKRTGEKVFLECVQDMDHENMFWYRQDPGLGLRLIYFSYDVKMKEKGDIPEGYSVSREKKERFSLILESASTNQTSMYLCASSLLLYPGAKSGANVLTFGAGSRLTVL.

The chain recombines TRBV2 with TRBJ2-1; D remains unclear. Deletions cut 6 bases from V and 12 bases from J, with 15 bases between. Germline V gene data show CDR1 as SNHLY and CDR2 as FYNNEI. The CDR3 is 12 residues long. The CDR3 sequence is CASSPAVSAQFF. The CDR3 DNA is TGTGCCAGCAGCCCCGCCGTATCTGCGCAGTTCTTC.

The table lists this clone with a few counts. The chain links TRBV4-3 to TRBJ1-2; TRBD1 might be the D (5 bases). The germline V gene encodes CDR1 LGHNA and CDR2 YSLEER. The CDR3 extends over 16 amino acids. V lost 2 bases and J 4 bases, leaving 17 bases between the germline ends. CDR3 sequence: CASSQRGTPRGYGYTF. The CDR3 DNA is TGCGCCAGCAGCCAAAGGGGTACCCCTCGCGGCTATGGCTACACCTTC.

The chain employs TRBV27 and TRBJ2-3, with D unresolved. Germline loops: CDR1 MNHEY, CDR2 SMNVEV (reference sequence). The CDR3 length is 13 residues. Trimming took 3 bases from V and 4 from J, leaving 8 bases between them. The CDR3 DNA reads TGTGCCAGCAGTTTCGGTGACTCAGATACGCAGTATTTT. Translated: CASSFGDSDTQYF.